These T cell receptor beta chains were read from a single sample in a study of blood T cell repertoires in COVID-19. Sequenced by immunoSEQ multiplex PCR; TCRdb stores in-frame clones only, minus some. The sample shows fewer than 250,000 clones, about 89% of them seen only once. The sequenced material came from peripheral blood. These receptors originate from a woman in her sixties who had recovered from COVID-19. The CDR3 runs from the conserved cysteine through the conserved F or W. The order of the fields is CDR3 DNA, CDR3 protein, V gene, clone size, D gene, J gene. A D gene is named only where the DNA matches it firmly. For some rows the clone size is stated as once, few or many, or as a class when expanded; others skip it.

cdr3_nt: TGTGCCAGTAGTCCTCAGGGGGCCCACGTTCCAAACTCTGGAAACACCATATATTTT; cdr3_aa: CASSPQGAHVPNSGNTIYF; v_call: TRBV19; clone_size: once; d_call: TRBD1; j_call: TRBJ1-3
cdr3_nt: TGTGCCACCTCGCGGGATCCCTACTCCGAGCAGTACTTC; cdr3_aa: CATSRDPYSEQYF; v_call: TRBV11-2; clone_size: -; d_call: -; j_call: TRBJ2-7
cdr3_nt: TGCGCCAGCCGAGCTGGGGCAGGGGGCGGCTACACCTTC; cdr3_aa: CASRAGAGGGYTF; v_call: TRBV5-1; clone_size: -; d_call: TRBD1; j_call: TRBJ1-2
cdr3_nt: TGTGCCAGCAGACCTAGCGGGGGGGAGGTCGAGCAGTACTTC; cdr3_aa: CASRPSGGEVEQYF; v_call: TRBV5-6; clone_size: -; d_call: TRBD2; j_call: TRBJ2-7
cdr3_nt: TGTGCCAGCAGCTTGGGGTTCGGGGAACGAACCGGGGAGCTGTTTTTT; cdr3_aa: CASSLGFGERTGELFF; v_call: TRBV5-4; clone_size: -; d_call: -; j_call: TRBJ2-2
cdr3_nt: TGCGCCAGCAGCTTGGCCCCCGGCGGGGGGACAGATACGCAGTATTTT; cdr3_aa: CASSLAPGGGTDTQYF; v_call: TRBV5-1; clone_size: -; d_call: TRBD2; j_call: TRBJ2-3
cdr3_nt: TGTGCCAGCCAACATATCCTTAAGAACACTGAAGCTTTCTTT; cdr3_aa: CASQHILKNTEAFF; v_call: TRBV3-1/TRBV3-2; clone_size: few; d_call: -; j_call: TRBJ1-1
cdr3_nt: TGTGCCAGTAGTTTAACAGGGGGCTTCACTGAAGCTTTCTTT; cdr3_aa: CASSLTGGFTEAFF; v_call: TRBV19; clone_size: -; d_call: TRBD1; j_call: TRBJ1-1
cdr3_nt: TGTGCCACCAGCAGAGATCCCCAGGGTATCTACGAGCAGTACTTC; cdr3_aa: CATSRDPQGIYEQYF; v_call: TRBV15; clone_size: -; d_call: -; j_call: TRBJ2-7
cdr3_nt: TGTGCCAGCAGCCCCGGGAGTAACTATGGCTACACCTTC; cdr3_aa: CASSPGSNYGYTF; v_call: TRBV3-1/TRBV3-2; clone_size: -; d_call: -; j_call: TRBJ1-2
cdr3_nt: TGCAGCGTTGATCGGGGGGTCCCCGGGGAGCTGTTTTTT; cdr3_aa: CSVDRGVPGELFF; v_call: TRBV29-1; clone_size: once; d_call: TRBD2; j_call: TRBJ2-2
cdr3_nt: TGTGCTATTGAACAGGACCTTTCTGGAAACACCATATATTTT; cdr3_aa: CAIEQDLSGNTIYF; v_call: TRBV11-3; clone_size: -; d_call: -; j_call: TRBJ1-3
cdr3_nt: TGTGCCACCAGCAGAGATCGCACGGCCGGGGAGCTGTTTTTT; cdr3_aa: CATSRDRTAGELFF; v_call: TRBV15; clone_size: -; d_call: -; j_call: TRBJ2-2
cdr3_nt: TGTGCCATCAGTGAGGGAGCAACTAATGAAAAACTGTTTTTT; cdr3_aa: CAISEGATNEKLFF; v_call: TRBV10-3; clone_size: -; d_call: -; j_call: TRBJ1-4
cdr3_nt: TGTGCCAGCAGCCTAGGAGGCGGGGGAAGGGAGCAGTACTTC; cdr3_aa: CASSLGGGGREQYF; v_call: TRBV7-2; clone_size: -; d_call: TRBD2; j_call: TRBJ2-7
cdr3_nt: TGTGCCAGCTCACCACTAGGACAGGGGCAGGGAGTCACTGAAGCTTTCTTT; cdr3_aa: CASSPLGQGQGVTEAFF; v_call: TRBV18; clone_size: -; d_call: TRBD1; j_call: TRBJ1-1
cdr3_nt: TGTGCCAGCAGGCGGGATCTTAACTATGGCTACACCTTC; cdr3_aa: CASRRDLNYGYTF; v_call: TRBV2; clone_size: -; d_call: -; j_call: TRBJ1-2
cdr3_nt: TGTGCCAGCAGTTTACTTAATCGTTACGAGCAGTACTTC; cdr3_aa: CASSLLNRYEQYF; v_call: TRBV12-3/TRBV12-4; clone_size: -; d_call: -; j_call: TRBJ2-7
cdr3_nt: TGTGCCAGCAGTTTGGGGTTAGCGGGGCCCTCCTACAATGAGCAGTTCTTC; cdr3_aa: CASSLGLAGPSYNEQFF; v_call: TRBV27; clone_size: -; d_call: TRBD2; j_call: TRBJ2-1
cdr3_nt: TGTGCCACCAGCAGAGGGACTAGCGTTTACGAGCAGTACTTC; cdr3_aa: CATSRGTSVYEQYF; v_call: TRBV15; clone_size: -; d_call: TRBD2; j_call: TRBJ2-7
cdr3_nt: TGTGCCAGCACCCTCGCGGGCAGCTCCTACAATGAGCAGTTCTTC; cdr3_aa: CASTLAGSSYNEQFF; v_call: TRBV9; clone_size: once; d_call: -; j_call: TRBJ2-1